Reported below is one TCR beta chain. Its specific antigen is unknown. Base qualities are not at hand, and no much larger clone is one base apart. As encoded in the germline V gene, CDR1 is SGDLS while CDR2 is YYNGEE. The CDR3 runs 15 amino acids, cysteine and phenylalanine included. Only the CDR3 DNA is retained, 45 bases long and in frame from the first base. Compared with germline, V lacks 4 bases and J lacks 1 base; bases without a gene match: 3. Enrolling through a virtual design, the prospective study's participants ranged in age from roughly 18 to 100 years and lived across about two dozen United States geographic areas. To assign participants to cohorts, the prospective study relied on clinical history that participants themselves reported in a screening survey and a study questionnaire. Recovered participants in ImmuneRACE Cohort 3 were defined as having two consecutive negative NP/OP PCR tests, clearance from a healthcare professional, or resolution of symptoms. In the prospective study, whole blood, serum and a nasopharyngeal or oropharyngeal swab were collected from each participant by mobile phlebotomists. Prospective study participants could optionally give additional blood draws and questionnaires over an approximately two-month period. Before DNA extraction, blood samples from the prospective study were shipped at room temperature or frozen.

The sample comes from a study of blood T cell repertoires in COVID-19 (dated by TCRdb to 2020 to 2022). For the wider study: Samples covering the acute and convalescent phases of COVID-19 were provided by collaborators in the United States, Italy and Spain. Nearly every sample came with metadata listing a de-identified subject ID, COVID-19 status, age in years and sex. Where available, HLA class I and class II types were obtained from metadata supplied by the sample provider rather than from assay-based typing. The repertoires were released in a freely available public database intended as a resource for research on the immune response to SARS-CoV-2. The prospective study material was composed of cDNA or gDNA derived from T cells, B-cell-depleted T cells, or PBMCs. The samples were drawn from two sources: the first 160 participants of the ongoing ImmuneRACE study, and about 1,300 subjects contributed by 6 global collaborators. Deeply sampled blood TCRbeta repertoires from subjects exposed to, actively infected with, or recovered from COVID-19 were included in the dataset. Findings and caveats that apply to the study as a whole: Clinical and demographic metadata were provided uncurated, with the amount varying by source and participant.

The immunoSEQ Assay, a bias-controlled multiplex PCR, was used to amplify TCRbeta CDR3 regions from genomic DNA. As for the original processing: The number of nucleated cells in each sample was estimated from the amplification of reference gene primers within the assay. To quantify the absolute abundance of each unique TCRbeta CDR3 rearrangement, sequence reads were collapsed and filtered. For each sample, productive Simpson clonality was calculated as the square root of Simpson's diversity index over productive rearrangements. Held by TCRdb, this immuneACCESS table contains in-frame sequences only and omits some clones. Under half of the omission traces to an unresolved V gene where checked; the cause of the rest is unknown. V and J calls and clone size follow that table, whereas D and trimming were derived from the DNA. The sample profile shows under 150,000 clones; 80% to 85% of them were found once. The ten largest make up 15% to 20% of the sample.

This sequence uses TRBV9 and TRBJ2-2; 8 of the junction bases match TRBD1. The sample taken for sequencing was PBMCs or T cells enriched from blood (not recorded which). The TCR sequence derives from a man aged 25 to 45 who had recovered from COVID-19. Read as DNA, the sequence is TGTGCCAGCAGCTTCGGACAGGGGAACACCGGGGAGCTGTTTTTT. It translates as CASSFGQGNTGELFF.